Given below is one T cell receptor (beta chain) in context. No antigen is known for it. TCRdb reprocessed the 5' RACE reads with MiXCR, giving one entry per CDR3 protein. The table shows about 450,000 distinct CDR3 sequences, with 26% occurring only once. The data were obtained in a study of CD8 T cells in ankylosing spondylitis. Study conclusions and caveats: Certain motif variants had earlier been reported in reactive arthritis synovial fluid and blood. Ankylosing spondylitis blood appeared to carry a characteristic TCR beta motif of roughly 8 highly homologous variants.

Sequencing was done on a sample of blood, either unsorted or a sorted T cell fraction (not recorded which). The sequence was obtained from a male donor with ankylosing spondylitis.

The CDR3 bases are TGTGCCAGCAGTCGCGGAGGGCCGGGCACCGGGGAGCTGTTTTTT. This sequence encodes CASSRGGPGTGELFF. This sequence joins TRBV12-3 or TRBV12-4 and TRBJ2-2, with D tentatively TRBD2 (6 bases). Trimming cost V 5 bases and J 4 bases, with 14 bases left between them. The CDR3 runs 15 residues.